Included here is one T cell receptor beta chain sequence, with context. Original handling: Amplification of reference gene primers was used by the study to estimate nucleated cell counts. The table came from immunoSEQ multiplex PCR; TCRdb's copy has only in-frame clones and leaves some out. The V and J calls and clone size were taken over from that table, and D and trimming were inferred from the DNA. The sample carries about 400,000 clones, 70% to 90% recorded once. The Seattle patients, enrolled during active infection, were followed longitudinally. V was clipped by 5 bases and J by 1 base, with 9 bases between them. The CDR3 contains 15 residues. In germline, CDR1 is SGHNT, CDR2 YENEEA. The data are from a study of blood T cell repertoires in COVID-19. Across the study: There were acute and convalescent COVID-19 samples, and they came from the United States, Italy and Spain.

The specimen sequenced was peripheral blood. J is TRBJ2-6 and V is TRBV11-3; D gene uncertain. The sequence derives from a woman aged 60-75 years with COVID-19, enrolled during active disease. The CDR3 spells CASSPHWSGANVLTF. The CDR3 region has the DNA TGTGCCAGCAGCCCTCACTGGTCTGGGGCCAACGTCCTGACTTTC.